A single sample gave rise to the 12 T cell receptor beta chains below, sequenced in a study of identical twins. TCRdb called the 5' RACE reads again in MiXCR, with one record for every CDR3 protein. The sample carries just over 500,000 distinct CDR3 sequences, around 20% recorded once. These data were also filed under a second study, of T cells expressing NK-cell markers.

Specimen: CD4+ T cells sorted from blood. The source of these receptors is a woman under 30 in good health.

This chain joins TRBV29-1 and TRBJ2-7; 8 nucleotides match TRBD1. The CDR3 spans 13 residues. Per germline, CDR1 SQVTM and CDR2 ANQGSEA. Losses at the gene ends were 7 bases for V and 5 bases for J; bases not matched to a gene: 10. The DNA for the CDR3 is TGCAGCGCGCAGGGGGCGGGTTTAAACGAGCAGTACTTC. Translated, it gives CSAQGAGLNEQYF.

This clonotype was counted many times. The chain is built from TRBV5-6 and TRBJ1-1; 7 nucleotides line up with TRBD1. V trimming: 2 bases; J trimming: 3 bases; junction bases outside the gene matches: 7. From germline, CDR1 is SGHDT and CDR2 YYEEEE. CDR3 length: 15 residues. The CDR3 sequence is CASSFPGQRHTEAFF. CDR3 nucleotide sequence: TGTGCCAGCAGCTTCCCGGGACAGCGCCACACTGAAGCTTTCTTT.

The chain combines TRBV5-6 with TRBJ2-7; perhaps TRBD2 as D (6 bases). The germline CDR1 and CDR2 sequences are SGHDT and YYEEEE. The length of the CDR3 is 13 residues. V lost 7 bases and J 4 bases, leaving 15 bases between the germline ends. The CDR3 DNA follows: TGTGCCAGCGCGGGGACTGGGGTGTACGAGCAGTACTTC. Protein: CASAGTGVYEQYF.

This clonotype was seen more than once but under ten times. V usage is TRBV6-1 and J usage is TRBJ1-2; a weak D match, TRBD1 (5 bases). The CDR3 covers 15 residues. The V end was cut by 6 bases, the J end by 8 bases, with 22 bases between. Per germline, CDR1 MNHNS and CDR2 SASEGT. The CDR3 DNA follows: TGTGCCAGCAGCTGGGGGTTGACAGTGAAGGGCGGCTACACCTTC. Protein product: CASSWGLTVKGGYTF.

This clonotype has at least ten counts. The V gene is TRBV5-1, the J gene TRBJ1-6, with D hard to call. V was trimmed by 0 bases and J by 7 bases, leaving 8 bases between them. Germline V gene lookup returns CDR1 SGHRS and CDR2 YFSETQ. The length of the CDR3 is 14 residues. This CDR3 reads CASSLEGINSPLHF. CDR3 bases: TGCGCCAGCAGCTTGGAAGGTATCAATTCACCCCTCCACTTT.

This clonotype was detected only a few times. V and J are TRBV6-2 or TRBV6-3 and TRBJ2-7; the match to TRBD2 covers 12 bases. In germline, CDR1 is MNHEY, CDR2 SVGEGT. This CDR3 region has 15 residues. V dropped 6 bases and J dropped 6; count of bases not matched to a gene: 9. The CDR3: CASSLLRTSGTEQYF. DNA of the CDR3: TGTGCCAGCAGCCTACTCCGGACTAGCGGGACCGAGCAGTACTTC.

This clonotype has at least ten counts. This chain joins TRBV29-1 and TRBJ2-1, with a tentative D call TRBD2 (6 bases). Trimming stripped 4 bases from V and 6 bases from J, with 16 bases between. This CDR3 has 14 amino acids. Germline CDR1 SQVTM, CDR2 ANQGSEA. The CDR3 coding sequence is TGCAGCGTTGGAGAAGAGGGAGGTACCAATGAGCAGTTCTTC. This translates into CSVGEEGGTNEQFF.

In this sample, this clonotype turned up a few times. The chain couples TRBV29-1 to TRBJ1-1; TRBD1 agrees at 11 bases. Germline V gene sequence: CDR1 SQVTM, CDR2 ANQGSEA. The CDR3 totals 13 residues. The J segment lost 8 bases and the V segment lost 7 bases, leaving 9 bases of the junction unmatched. As DNA, the CDR3 is TGCAGCGGCCAACCGGGACAGGGGGTCGAAGCTTTCTTT. Encoded protein: CSGQPGQGVEAFF.

This clonotype was counted only a few times. V gene TRBV11-2 combines with J gene TRBJ2-1, with 8 nucleotides matching TRBD2. The CDR3 contains 18 residues. The junction had 15 bases not matched to a gene; V was cut back by 2 bases and J by 6 bases. CDR1 and CDR2 (germline): SGHAT, FQNNGV. CDR3 protein: CASSLPFSRLATRNEQFF. The CDR3 bases are TGTGCCAGCAGCTTACCATTCAGTAGACTAGCGACCCGCAATGAGCAGTTCTTC. Together with reference TRBV11-2 and TRBJ2-1, the CDR3 gives the full variable domain: EAGVAQSPRYKIIEKRQSVAFWCNPISGHATLYWYQQILGQGPKLLIQFQNNGVVDDSQLPKDRFSAERLKGVDSTLKIQPAKLEDSAVYLCASSLPFSRLATRNEQFFGPGTRLTVL.

In its sample, this clonotype was seen a few times. The chain couples TRBV2 to TRBJ2-5; the D call may be TRBD1 or TRBD2 (6 bases each). Looked up from germline, CDR1 is SNHLY and CDR2 is FYNNEI. This CDR3 comprises 15 residues. The V and J ends lost 6 bases and 4 bases respectively, with 18 bases between them. The CDR3 here is CASREKTGLRETQYF. CDR3 DNA: TGTGCCAGCAGGGAAAAGACAGGACTACGAGAGACCCAGTACTTC.

The rearrangement uses TRBV6-1 and TRBJ1-2; D is perhaps TRBD1 (6 bases). Trimming removed 6 bases at V and 5 bases at J, with 16 bases between. The germline CDR1 and CDR2 sequences are MNHNS and SASEGT. The CDR3 covers 14 residues. CDR3 DNA sequence: TGTGCCAGCAGGCCCGACAGGAGTCGTTATGGCTACACCTTC. It encodes CASRPDRSRYGYTF.

The rearrangement links TRBV20-1 to TRBJ1-2; 8 bases fit TRBD1. V lost 2 bases to trimming and J lost 4 bases; unmatched junction nucleotides: 18. Germline CDR1 DFQATT, CDR2 SNEGSKA (reference sequence). The length of the CDR3 is 18 residues. CDR3 nucleotides: TGCAGTGCTAGACCTATGACGGGAGACAGGGGTCCTCCCTATGGCTACACCTTC. Encoded protein: CSARPMTGDRGPPYGYTF.